This TCR beta chain was observed in a study of blood T cells in healthy people across ages. Notes on the study in general: Considered underestimates were the diversity estimates obtained from one million T cells. The percentage of naive T cells correlated strongly with TCR beta diversity.

Isolation recovered at least 7 million PBMCs from every sample. This clonotype was detected a few times. Its specificity is unknown. This CDR3 region has 16 residues. Germline CDR1 and CDR2: SEHNR and FQNEAQ (reference sequence). V was trimmed by 2 bases and J by 5 bases, leaving 16 bases between them. The second PCR ran about 6 to 12 cycles with a sample-barcoded 5' primer and J-beta primers. TCRdb reprocessed the 5' RACE reads with MiXCR, giving one entry per CDR3 protein. The sample holds roughly 700,000 distinct CDR3 sequences, just under 25% seen once. In addition, the sample was reused for a study of T cells of mothers and their children.

This clonotype was sampled from a boy younger than 18 in good health. The specimen was blood. The chain carries TRBV7-9 and TRBJ2-1, with D hard to call. The CDR3 sequence: CASSLSVSAANNEQFF. The CDR3 bases are TGTGCCAGCAGCTTATCGGTTTCGGCAGCAAACAATGAGCAGTTCTTC.